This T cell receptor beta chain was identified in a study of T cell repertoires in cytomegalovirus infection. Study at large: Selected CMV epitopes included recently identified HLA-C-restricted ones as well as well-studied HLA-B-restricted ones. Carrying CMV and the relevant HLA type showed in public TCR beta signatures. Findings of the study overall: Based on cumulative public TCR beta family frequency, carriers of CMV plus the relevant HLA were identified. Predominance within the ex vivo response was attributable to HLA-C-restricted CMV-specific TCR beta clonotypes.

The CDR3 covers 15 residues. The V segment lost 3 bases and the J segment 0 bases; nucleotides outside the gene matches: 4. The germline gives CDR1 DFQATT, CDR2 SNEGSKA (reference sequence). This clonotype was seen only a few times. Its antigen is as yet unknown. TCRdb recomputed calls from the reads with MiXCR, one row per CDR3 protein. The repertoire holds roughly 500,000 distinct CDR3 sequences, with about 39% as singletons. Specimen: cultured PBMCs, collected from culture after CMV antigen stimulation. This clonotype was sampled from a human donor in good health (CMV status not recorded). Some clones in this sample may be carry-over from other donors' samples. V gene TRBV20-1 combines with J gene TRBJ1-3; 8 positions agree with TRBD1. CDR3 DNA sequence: TGCAGTGCTAGCCAGGGGGCCGTCTCTGGAAACACCATATATTTT. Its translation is CSASQGAVSGNTIYF.